This T cell receptor beta chain is drawn from a study of blood T cell repertoires in COVID-19. Turning to the study itself: Samples taken during acute and convalescent COVID-19 were collected in the United States, Italy and Spain. Sources were T cells, B-cell-depleted T cells, or PBMCs; the material itself was cDNA or gDNA.

Authors' processing steps: Estimated nucleated cell counts came from reference gene primer amplification. Only in-frame clones appear in the TCRdb table, and some are missing; sequencing was by immunoSEQ multiplex PCR. D and trimming were read from the DNA, whereas the V and J calls and clone size are those reported in that table. The sample yields under 55,000 clones, nearly 80% seen once. The sequence was obtained from a man between 65 and 85 years old with acute or convalescent COVID-19. Material for sequencing was peripheral blood.

CDR3 coding DNA: TGCGCCAGCAGCTTGGCCCGTGAGACCCAGTACTTC. This sequence encodes CASSLARETQYF. The V call is TRBV5-1, the J call TRBJ2-5; D call uncertain. The ends were cut back, 0 bases at V and 5 bases at J, with 5 bases in the middle. Per the germline V gene, CDR1 is SGHRS and CDR2 is YFSETQ. There are 12 residues in the CDR3.